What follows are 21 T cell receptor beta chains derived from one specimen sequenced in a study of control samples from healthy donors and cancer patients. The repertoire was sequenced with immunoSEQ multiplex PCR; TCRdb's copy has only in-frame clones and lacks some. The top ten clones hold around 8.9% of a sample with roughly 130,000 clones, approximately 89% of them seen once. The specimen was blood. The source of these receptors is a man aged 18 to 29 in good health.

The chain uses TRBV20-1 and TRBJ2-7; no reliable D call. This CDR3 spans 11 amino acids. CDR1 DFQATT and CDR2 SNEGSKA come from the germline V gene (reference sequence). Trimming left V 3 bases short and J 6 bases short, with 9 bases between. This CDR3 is CSARQVREQYF. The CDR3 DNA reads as TGCAGTGCTAGGCAAGTTCGCGAGCAGTACTTC.

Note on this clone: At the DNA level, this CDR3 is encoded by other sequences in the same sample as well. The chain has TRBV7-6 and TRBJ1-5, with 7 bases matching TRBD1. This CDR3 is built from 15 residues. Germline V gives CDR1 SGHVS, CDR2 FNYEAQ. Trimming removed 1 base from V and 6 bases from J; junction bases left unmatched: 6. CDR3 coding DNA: TGTGCCAGCAGCTTAGGGTCGCAGGGGGGTCAGCCCCAGCATTTT. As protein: CASSLGSQGGQPQHF.

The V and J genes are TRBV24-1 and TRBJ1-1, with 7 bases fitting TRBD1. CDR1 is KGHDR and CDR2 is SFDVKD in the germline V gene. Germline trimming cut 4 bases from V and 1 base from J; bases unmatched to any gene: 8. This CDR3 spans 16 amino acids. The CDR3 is CATSDSPGTANTEAFF. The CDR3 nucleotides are TGTGCCACCAGTGACTCGCCCGGGACAGCGAACACTGAAGCTTTCTTT.

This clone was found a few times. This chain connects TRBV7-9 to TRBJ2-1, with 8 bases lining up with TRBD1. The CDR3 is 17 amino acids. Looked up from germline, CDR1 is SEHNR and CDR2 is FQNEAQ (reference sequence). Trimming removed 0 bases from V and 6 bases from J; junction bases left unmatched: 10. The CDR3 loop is CASSLAMQGAFFNEQFF. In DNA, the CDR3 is TGTGCCAGCAGCTTAGCGATGCAGGGGGCGTTCTTCAATGAGCAGTTCTTC. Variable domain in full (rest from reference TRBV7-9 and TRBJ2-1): DTGVSQNPRHKITKRGQNVTFRCDPISEHNRLYWYRQTLGQGPEFLTYFQNEAQLEKSRLLSDRFSAERPKGSFSTLEIQRTEQGDSAMYLCASSLAMQGAFFNEQFFGPGTRLTVL.

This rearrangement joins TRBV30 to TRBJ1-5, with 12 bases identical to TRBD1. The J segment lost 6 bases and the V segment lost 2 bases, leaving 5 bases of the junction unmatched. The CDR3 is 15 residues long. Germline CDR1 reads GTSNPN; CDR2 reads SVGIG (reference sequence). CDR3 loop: CAWSMGQGASQPQHF. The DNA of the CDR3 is TGTGCCTGGAGTATGGGACAGGGGGCAAGTCAGCCCCAGCATTTT.

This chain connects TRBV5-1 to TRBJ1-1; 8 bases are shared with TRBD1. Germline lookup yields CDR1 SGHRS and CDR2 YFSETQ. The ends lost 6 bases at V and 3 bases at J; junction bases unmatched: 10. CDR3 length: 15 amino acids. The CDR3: CASNYLTGGHTEAFF. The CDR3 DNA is TGCGCCAGCAACTACCTCACAGGGGGACACACTGAAGCTTTCTTT.

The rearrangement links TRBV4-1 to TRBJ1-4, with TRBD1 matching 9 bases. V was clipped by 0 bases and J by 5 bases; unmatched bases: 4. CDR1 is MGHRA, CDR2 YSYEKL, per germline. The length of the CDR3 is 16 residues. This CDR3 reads CASSQEPTGGNEKLFF. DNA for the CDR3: TGCGCCAGCAGCCAAGAACCGACAGGGGGGAATGAAAAACTGTTTTTT.

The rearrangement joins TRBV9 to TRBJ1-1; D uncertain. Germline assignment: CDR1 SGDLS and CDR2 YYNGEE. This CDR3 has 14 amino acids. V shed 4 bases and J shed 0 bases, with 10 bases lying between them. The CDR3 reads CASSRQALNTEAFF. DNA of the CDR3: TGTGCCAGCAGCAGACAAGCTTTGAACACTGAAGCTTTCTTT.

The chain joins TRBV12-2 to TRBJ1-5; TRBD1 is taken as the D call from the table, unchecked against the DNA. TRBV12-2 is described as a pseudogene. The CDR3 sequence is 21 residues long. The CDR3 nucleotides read TGTGCAAGTCGCTCCGAAAAATCCCTTCAGGGGGTAAGCTATAGCAATCAGCCCCAGCATTTT. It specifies CASRSEKSLQGVSYSNQPQHF.

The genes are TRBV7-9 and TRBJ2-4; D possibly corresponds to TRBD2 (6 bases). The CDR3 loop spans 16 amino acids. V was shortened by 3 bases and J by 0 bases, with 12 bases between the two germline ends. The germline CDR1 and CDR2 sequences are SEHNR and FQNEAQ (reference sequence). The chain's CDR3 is CASSLGGGVAKNIQYF. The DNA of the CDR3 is TGTGCCAGCAGCTTGGGTGGAGGGGTAGCCAAAAACATTCAGTACTTC.

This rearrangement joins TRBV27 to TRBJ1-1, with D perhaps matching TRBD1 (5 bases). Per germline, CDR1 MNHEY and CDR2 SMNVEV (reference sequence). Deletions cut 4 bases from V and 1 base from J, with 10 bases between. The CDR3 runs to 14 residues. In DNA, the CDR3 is TGTGCCAGCAGTTGGGGACGGGAGAACACTGAAGCTTTCTTT. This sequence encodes CASSWGRENTEAFF.

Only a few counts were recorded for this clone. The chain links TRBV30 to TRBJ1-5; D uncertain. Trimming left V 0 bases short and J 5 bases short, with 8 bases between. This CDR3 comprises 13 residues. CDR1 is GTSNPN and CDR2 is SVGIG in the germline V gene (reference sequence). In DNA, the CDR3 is TGTGCCTGGAGTGTAAGGGAGGATCAGCCCCAGCATTTT. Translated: CAWSVREDQPQHF.

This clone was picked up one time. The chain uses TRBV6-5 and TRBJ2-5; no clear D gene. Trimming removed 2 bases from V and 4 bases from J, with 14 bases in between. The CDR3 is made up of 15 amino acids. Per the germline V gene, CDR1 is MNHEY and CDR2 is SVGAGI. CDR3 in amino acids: CASSYPLGVGETQYF. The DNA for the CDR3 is TGTGCCAGCAGTTACCCCCTCGGCGTCGGAGAGACCCAGTACTTC.

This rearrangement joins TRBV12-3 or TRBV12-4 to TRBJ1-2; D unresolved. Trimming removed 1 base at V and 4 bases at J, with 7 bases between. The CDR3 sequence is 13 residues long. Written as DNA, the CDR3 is TGTGCCAGCAGTTTAGGCAGCCGCTATGGCTACACCTTC. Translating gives CASSLGSRYGYTF.

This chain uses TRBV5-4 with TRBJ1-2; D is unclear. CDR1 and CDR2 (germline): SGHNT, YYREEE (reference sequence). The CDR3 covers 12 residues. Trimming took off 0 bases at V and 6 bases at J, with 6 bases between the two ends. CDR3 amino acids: CASSLGTDGYTF. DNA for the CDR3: TGTGCCAGCAGCTTGGGAACAGATGGCTACACCTTC.

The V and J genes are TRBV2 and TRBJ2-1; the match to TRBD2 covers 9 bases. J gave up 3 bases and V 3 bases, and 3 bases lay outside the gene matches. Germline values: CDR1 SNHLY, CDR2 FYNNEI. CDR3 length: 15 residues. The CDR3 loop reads CASSDWRGGYNEQFF. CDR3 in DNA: TGTGCCAGCAGTGACTGGCGGGGGGGCTACAATGAGCAGTTCTTC.

The CDR3 sequence: CASSQPRASSYNEQFF. CDR3 nucleotides: TGTGCCAGCAGCCAACCTAGGGCAAGCTCCTACAATGAGCAGTTCTTC. The chain employs TRBV3-1 (or the pseudogene TRBV3-2) and TRBJ2-1; D ambiguous. V gave up 2 bases and J gave up 0 bases, with 11 bases separating them. The CDR3 spans 16 residues. The germline V gene has CDR1 LGHDT and CDR2 YNNKEL (reference sequence).

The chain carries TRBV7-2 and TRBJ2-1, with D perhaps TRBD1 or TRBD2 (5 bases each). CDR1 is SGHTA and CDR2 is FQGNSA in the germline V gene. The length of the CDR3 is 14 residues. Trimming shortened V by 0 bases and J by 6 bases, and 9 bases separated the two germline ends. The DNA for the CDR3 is TGTGCCAGCAGCTTAGCTGGGGACCTCAATGAGCAGTTCTTC. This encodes CASSLAGDLNEQFF.

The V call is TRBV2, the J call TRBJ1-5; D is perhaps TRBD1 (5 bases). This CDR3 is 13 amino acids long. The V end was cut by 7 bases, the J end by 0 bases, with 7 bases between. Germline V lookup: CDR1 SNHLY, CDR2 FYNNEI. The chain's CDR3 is CASMGDSNQPQHF. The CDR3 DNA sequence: TGTGCCAGCATGGGGGATAGCAATCAGCCCCAGCATTTT.

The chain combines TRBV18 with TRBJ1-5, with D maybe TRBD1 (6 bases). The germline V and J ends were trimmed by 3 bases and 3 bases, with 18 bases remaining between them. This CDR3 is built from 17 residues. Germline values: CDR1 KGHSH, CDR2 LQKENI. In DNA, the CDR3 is TGTGCCAGCTCACCTACAGGGTTGTCTATGGACAATCAGCCCCAGCATTTT. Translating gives CASSPTGLSMDNQPQHF.

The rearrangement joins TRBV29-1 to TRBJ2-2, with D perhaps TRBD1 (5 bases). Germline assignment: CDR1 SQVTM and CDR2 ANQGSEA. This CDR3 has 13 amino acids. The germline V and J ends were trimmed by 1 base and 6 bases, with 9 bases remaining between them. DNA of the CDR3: TGCAGCGTTGAAGGGACATCGTCCGGGGAGCTGTTTTTT. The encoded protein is CSVEGTSSGELFF.